The clone carrying this T cell receptor beta chain appeared a single time. J was trimmed by 6 bases and V by 3 bases; bases with no gene match: 7. This CDR3 comprises 15 residues. Germline CDR1 SGHTA, CDR2 FQGTGA. The data were obtained in a study of T cell changes during pregnancy in multiple sclerosis. Profiled with immunoSEQ multiplex PCR; TCRdb holds only in-frame clones, not every one. The data show approximately 60,000 clones, just over 90% seen once. This sequence originates from a female donor with multiple sclerosis, enrolled in a pregnancy study. Here the sequenced sample was CD4+ T cells from peripheral blood mononuclear cells, taken before pregnancy. The chain employs TRBV7-3 and TRBJ2-3, with 9 bases fitting TRBD2. The CDR3 here is CASSFFSGSSDTQYF. The CDR3 DNA reads as TGTGCCAGCAGCTTTTTTAGCGGGAGTTCGGATACGCAGTATTTT.